The next 17 T cell receptor beta chains were all read from a single sample in a study of blood T cells in healthy people across ages. With a J-beta primer mix and a sample-barcoded 5' primer, a second PCR ran about 6 to 11 cycles. TCRdb fed the 5' RACE reads into MiXCR, producing one record per CDR3 protein. The sample holds around 620,000 distinct CDR3 sequences, 27% seen once. The sequenced material came from blood. The receptors were sampled from a woman between 70 and 85 years old in good health.

The sample holds a few counts of this clonotype. The chain recombines TRBV6-2 or TRBV6-3 with TRBJ1-1, with 10 bases identical to TRBD1. This CDR3 spans 15 amino acids. Trimming at V came to 5 bases and at J to 7 bases, leaving 10 bases not matched to a gene. Germline CDR1 and CDR2: MNHEY and SVGEGT. The CDR3 DNA follows: TGTGCCAGCAGTCATTACCGGGACAGGGGAAGTGAAGCTTTCTTT. It specifies CASSHYRDRGSEAFF.

The chain uses TRBV3-1 and TRBJ1-4; a possible D gene is TRBD1 (5 bases). CDR1 and CDR2 from the germline V gene are LGHDT and YNNKEL (reference sequence). The CDR3 has 11 amino acids. The V end was cut by 4 bases, the J end by 12 bases, with 9 bases between. CDR3 in DNA: TGTGCCAGCAGCCGAGGCAGGGAACTGTTTTTT. Translated: CASSRGRELFF.

The chain uses TRBV20-1 and TRBJ2-3; 9 bases agree with TRBD2. V dropped 5 bases and J dropped 2; count of bases not matched to a gene: 8. CDR1 and CDR2 (germline): DFQATT, SNEGSKA (reference sequence). CDR3 size: 15 residues. DNA of the CDR3: TGCAGTGCTCAACCGGCTAGCGGGAACACAGATACGCAGTATTTT. Its protein product is CSAQPASGNTDTQYF.

A few counts support this clonotype. The germline gene is not matched at one end of the junction; a read error may be the cause. The V gene is TRBV7-7, the J gene TRBJ2-2; TRBD2 agrees at 12 bases. From germline, CDR1 is SSHAT and CDR2 FNYEAQ (reference sequence). This CDR3 contains 15 residues. For the CDR3, the DNA is TGTGCTAGCAGCCGACTAGCGGGGGACACCGGGGAGCTGTTTTTT. Protein: CASSRLAGDTGELFF.

This clonotype has only a few counts. The rearrangement joins TRBV12-3 or TRBV12-4 to TRBJ2-5; tentative D call: TRBD1 (5 bases). The assigned J gene may be wrong: the sequence end matches TRBJ2-7 better. The CDR3 consists of 14 residues. Here the CDR3 DNA reads TGTGCCAGCAGTTTTAAGGGGCCCCCCGGCGAGCAGTACTTC. Protein sequence: CASSFKGPPGEQYF.

This clonotype was seen more than once but under ten times. This chain joins TRBV4-3 and TRBJ2-1; D uncertain. This CDR3 comprises 17 residues. CDR1 and CDR2 (germline): LGHNA, YSLEER. Trimming took off 0 bases at V and 3 bases at J, with 15 bases between the two ends. Written as DNA, the CDR3 is TGCGCCAGCAGCCAAGATTGGGGTCTGTCGATCTACAATGAGCAGTTCTTC. This encodes CASSQDWGLSIYNEQFF.

V and J are TRBV4-3 and TRBJ1-1, with TRBD1 as a possible D gene (5 bases). The CDR3 has 14 residues. Deletions cut 0 bases from V and 10 bases from J, with 15 bases between. Germline V gives CDR1 LGHNA, CDR2 YSLEER. The CDR3 bases are TGCGCCAGCAGCCAAGATCTGGGGACCCAAGCAGCTTTCTTT. Translation gives CASSQDLGTQAAFF.

This clonotype has only a few counts. The chain combines TRBV2 with TRBJ2-7, with D unresolved. Germline values: CDR1 SNHLY, CDR2 FYNNEI. This CDR3 region has 11 residues. V was pared by 2 bases and J by 7 bases, with 6 bases between. Here the CDR3 DNA reads TGTGCCAGCAGTGAACCCTGGGAGCAGTACTTC. Amino acids: CASSEPWEQYF.

This clonotype was observed a few times. The chain is built from TRBV11-3 and TRBJ1-2; D not resolved. V lost 4 bases and J 4 bases, leaving 19 bases between the germline ends. The CDR3 runs to 16 residues. Looked up from germline, CDR1 is SGHNT and CDR2 is YENEEA. CDR3 sequence: CASSSTADTRLYGYTF. Here the CDR3 DNA reads TGTGCCAGCAGCTCAACTGCAGACACTCGACTCTATGGCTACACCTTC.

This sequence joins TRBV20-1 and TRBJ2-7; 7 bases agree with TRBD2. The CDR3 contains 15 residues. Trimming cost V 6 bases and J 1 base; bases outside gene matches: 12. Germline V gene lookup returns CDR1 DFQATT and CDR2 SNEGSKA (reference sequence). The CDR3 spells CSAAASGGGSYEQYF. The CDR3 DNA sequence: TGCAGTGCCGCGGCTTCTGGCGGGGGATCCTACGAGCAGTACTTC.

The chain has TRBV29-1 and TRBJ1-5; 7 bases line up with TRBD1. The length of the CDR3 is 13 residues. Trimming cost V 7 bases and J 5 bases; bases outside gene matches: 8. Germline lookup yields CDR1 SQVTM and CDR2 ANQGSEA. The CDR3 sequence is CSAAPTGDQPQHF. The CDR3 bases are TGCAGCGCTGCCCCAACAGGGGATCAGCCCCAGCATTTT.

This clonotype was detected a few times. This chain links TRBV4-1 with TRBJ1-2; D possibly corresponds to TRBD1 (5 bases). Germline CDR1 is MGHRA and CDR2 is YSYEKL. The V gene lost 3 bases and the J gene lost 2 bases, with 13 bases spanning the gap. The CDR3 loop spans 15 amino acids. The CDR3 bases are TGCGCCAGCAGCCATATGGAGGGGAAGAACTATGGCTACACCTTC. This translates into CASSHMEGKNYGYTF.

This clonotype was recorded a few times. V and J are TRBV20-1 and TRBJ1-1; no clear D. V was cut by 4 bases and J by 5 bases, with 11 bases left in between. Germline lookup yields CDR1 DFQATT and CDR2 SNEGSKA (reference sequence). This CDR3 is built from 12 residues. As DNA, the CDR3 is TGCAGTGCTAAGGGCTTGACAACTGAAGCTTTCTTT. It specifies CSAKGLTTEAFF.

The sample holds a few counts of this clonotype. The rearrangement joins TRBV7-6 to TRBJ1-5; D ambiguous. This CDR3 comprises 13 residues. The ends were cut back, 0 bases at V and 7 bases at J, with 7 bases in the middle. In germline, CDR1 is SGHVS, CDR2 FNYEAQ. CDR3 protein: CASSLALKQPQHF. In DNA form, the CDR3 reads TGTGCCAGCAGCTTAGCTCTTAAGCAGCCCCAGCATTTT.

The chain employs TRBV5-5 and TRBJ2-4; TRBD1 matches at 8 bases. The CDR3 is 16 amino acids. Germline CDR1 reads SGHKS; CDR2 reads YYEKEE (reference sequence). V shed 4 bases and J 2 bases; nucleotides not matched to a gene: 8. CDR3 in amino acids: CASSLAGGASKNIQYF. DNA for the CDR3: TGTGCCAGCAGCCTCGCAGGGGGCGCTTCCAAAAACATTCAGTACTTC.

The chain employs TRBV6-1 and TRBJ2-4; 9 bases map to TRBD1. Germline CDR1 MNHNS, CDR2 SASEGT. V dropped 5 bases and J dropped 4; count of bases not matched to a gene: 9. CDR3 length: 16 amino acids. The CDR3 region is CASSSPNRGRKNIQYF. For the CDR3, the DNA is TGTGCCAGCAGTTCACCCAACAGGGGGCGGAAAAACATTCAGTACTTC.

In this sample, this clonotype turned up a few times. The rearrangement uses TRBV21-1 and TRBJ2-5; the table assigns TRBD2, which was not confirmed against the DNA. TRBV21-1 is flagged as a pseudogene. CDR3 size: 15 residues. The CDR3 DNA reads as TGTGCCAGCAACGGACTAGCGGGGGTCTTAGAGACCCAGTACTTC. Protein: CASNGLAGVLETQYF.